The T cell receptor beta chain described here comes from a study of shared clonotypes between healthy human individuals. CDR1 and CDR2 (germline): LNHNV, YYDKDF (reference sequence). The CDR3 covers 14 residues. Between the trimmed V and J ends, which lost 4 bases and 0 bases, there was a span of 6 bases. At deep level, the assay was performed. Assay: immunoSEQ multiplex PCR; the TCRdb copy retains only in-frame clones and omits some. This sample yields 600,000 to 750,000 clones, of which 90% are seen a single time; 34% belongs to the top ten. Sequencing was carried out using memory CD8+ T cells from PBMCs. Documented subset: CD45RO+ cells pooled with CCR7-negative TemRA cells. This chain uses TRBV15 with TRBJ2-2; the D is unclear. The clonotype comes from a man aged 18-30 years in good health. Some clones in this sample may be carry-over from other donors' samples. The CDR3 DNA sequence: TGTGCCACCAGCATCCGAGCGAACACCGGGGAGCTGTTTTTT. It translates to CATSIRANTGELFF.